This T cell receptor (beta chain) was retrieved from a study of metastatic and nonmetastatic thyroid tumors. CDR1 is MDHEN and CDR2 is SYDVKM in the germline V gene. CDR3 length equals 15 residues. Trimming took 6 bases from V and 4 from J; bases not matched to a gene: 7. TCRdb used MiXCR to call clones anew from the PCR reads. The sample contains 11,000 to 15,000 clones, roughly 29% of which appear only once. Study results and limitations: The study reportedly found significantly higher TCR beta diversity in malignant thyroid tumors than benign nodules, in blood and tumor.

Worth noting for this clone: The antigen is not known.

Treatment of any kind had been given to no patient before thyroid surgery. Sequencing used tumor tissue. This sequence joins TRBV28 and TRBJ1-5; 9 bases agree with TRBD1. The clonotype originates from a female donor with papillary thyroid cancer or a benign thyroid nodule (not recorded which). Some clones in this sample may be carry-over from other donors' samples. Here the CDR3 DNA reads TGTGCCAGCAGCCCGGACAGGGGCTGGAATCAGCCCCAGCATTTT. It specifies CASSPDRGWNQPQHF.